Listed here is a single T cell receptor beta chain. No antigen is known for it. The data belong to a study of cytomegalovirus exposure and HLA in healthy donors. Study outcomes and limitations: In a later analysis, at a false discovery rate of 0.05, 15,000 to 20,000 TCR beta sequences were associated with HLA alleles. Donor immune exposure was known only as CMV serostatus.

With 60 Vbeta and 13 Jbeta primers, the PCR was carried out. Data came from immunoSEQ multiplex PCR; TCRdb stores just in-frame clones and leaves some out. The top ten hold nearly 2.5% of the sample, which has fewer than 100,000 clones, about 77% seen once. The TCR originated in a male donor in good health and CMV-seropositive. The sequencing sample was made of PBMCs.

CDR3: CASSLESMRDRIYNEQFF. For the CDR3, the DNA is TGTGCCAGCAGCTTAGAAAGTATGCGGGACAGGATCTACAATGAGCAGTTCTTC. The rearrangement uses TRBV7-2 and TRBJ2-1; 8 nucleotides line up with TRBD1. Germline V gives CDR1 SGHTA, CDR2 FQGNSA. This CDR3 is 18 amino acids long. V lost 1 base, J lost 3 bases, and 11 bases stayed unmatched.